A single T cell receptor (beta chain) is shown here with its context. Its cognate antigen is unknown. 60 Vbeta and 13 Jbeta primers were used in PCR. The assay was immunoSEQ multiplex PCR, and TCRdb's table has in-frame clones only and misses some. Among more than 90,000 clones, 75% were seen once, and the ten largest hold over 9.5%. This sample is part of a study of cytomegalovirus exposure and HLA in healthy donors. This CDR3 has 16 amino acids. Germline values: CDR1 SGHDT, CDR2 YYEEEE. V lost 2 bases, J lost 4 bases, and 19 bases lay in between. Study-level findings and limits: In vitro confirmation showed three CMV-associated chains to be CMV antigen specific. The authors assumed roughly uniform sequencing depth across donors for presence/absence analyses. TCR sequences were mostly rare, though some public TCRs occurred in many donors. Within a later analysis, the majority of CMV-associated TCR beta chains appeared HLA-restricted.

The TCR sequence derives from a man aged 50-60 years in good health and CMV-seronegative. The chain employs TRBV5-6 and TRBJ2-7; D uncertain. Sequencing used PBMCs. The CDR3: CASSFNQAQSAYEQYF. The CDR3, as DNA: TGTGCCAGCAGCTTTAACCAGGCCCAGTCTGCTTACGAGCAGTACTTC.